This TCR beta chain is from a study of CXCR3-negative and CXCR3-positive naive CD8 T cells. Whole-study findings and limits: Surface CD5 matched across naive subsets, and TRB CDR3 properties served to infer TCR strength. The study found more hydrophobic TRB CDR3s in CXCR3-positive naive cells than in CXCR3-negative naive cells. CXCR3 expression dropped partially after cryopreservation, and most assays relied on fresh PBMCs.

TRB cDNA libraries were made by UMI-labeled 5' RACE. TCRdb re-called the 5' RACE reads and catalogs CDR3 proteins one per entry, DNA excluded. The sample table sets out approximately 100,000 distinct CDR3 sequences. Germline CDR1 MDHEN, CDR2 SYDVKM. This CDR3 is built from 17 residues. On this clonotype: Antigen unknown.

Those CD8+ T cells considered naive were CD45RO-CCR7+CD27+CD95-. The sequence was obtained from a human donor in good health. Some clones in this sample may be carry-over from other donors' samples. The rearrangement links TRBV28 to TRBJ2-7; without DNA, the TCRdb call of TRBD2 cannot be checked. What was sequenced was naive CXCR3+ CD8+ T cells from blood. Subset meaning: CD45RO-CCR7+CD27+CD95- naive CD8+ T cells expressing CXCR3 (TNR3+). The CDR3 loop is CATLPDGWGRGTYEQYF. The full variable domain, completed using reference TRBV28 and TRBJ2-7, is DVKVTQSSRYLVKRTGEKVFLECVQDMDHENMFWYRQDPGLGLRLIYFSYDVKMKEKGDIPEGYSVSREKKERFSLILESASTNQTSMYLCATLPDGWGRGTYEQYFGPGTRLTVT.